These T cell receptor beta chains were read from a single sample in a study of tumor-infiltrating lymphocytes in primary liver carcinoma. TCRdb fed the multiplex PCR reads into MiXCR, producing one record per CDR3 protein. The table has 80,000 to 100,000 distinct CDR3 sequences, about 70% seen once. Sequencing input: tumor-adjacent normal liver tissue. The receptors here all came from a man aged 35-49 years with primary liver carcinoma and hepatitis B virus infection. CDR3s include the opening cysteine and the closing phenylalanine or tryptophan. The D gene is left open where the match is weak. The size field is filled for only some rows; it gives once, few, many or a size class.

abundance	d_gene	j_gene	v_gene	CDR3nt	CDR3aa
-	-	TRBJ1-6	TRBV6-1	TGTGCCAGCACTGAGCGTTTGAATAATTCACCCCTCCACTTT	CASTERLNNSPLHF
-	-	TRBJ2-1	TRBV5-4	TGTGCCAGCAGCGCCGGTTATAGCTCCTACATTGAGCAGTTCTTC	CASSAGYSSYIEQFF
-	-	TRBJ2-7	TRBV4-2	TGTGCCACTACTTGCCTAACGGGAGTTTATAAGTCCTACGAGCAGTACTTC	CATTCLTGVYKSYEQYF
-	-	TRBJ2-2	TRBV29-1	TGCAGCGTTGAAGCGGGTGCGAACACCTGGGAACTGTTTTTT	CSVEAGANTWELFF
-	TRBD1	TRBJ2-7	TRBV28	TGTGCCAGCAATCGCAGAGGGGGCCACGAGCAGTACTTC	CASNRRGGHEQYF
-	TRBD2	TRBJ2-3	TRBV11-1	TGTGCCAGCAGCTTATTCACGCGGGAGGTAATAGGAGATACACGGTATTTT	CASSLFTREVIGDTRYF
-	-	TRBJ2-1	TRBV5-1	TGCGCCAGCAGGAGGAAGGACGAGCAGTTCTTC	CASRRKDEQFF
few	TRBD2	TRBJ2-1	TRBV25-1	TGTGCCAGCAGTGAGCGGCGGGGGTCCAATAATGAGCAGTTCTTC	CASSERRGSNNEQFF
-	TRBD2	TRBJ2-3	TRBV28	TGTGTCAGCGGGGACACAGATACGCAGTATTTT	CVSGDTDTQYF
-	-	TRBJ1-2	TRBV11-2	TGTGCCAGCAGCTTAGGACTGGACACCGATGGCTACACCTTC	CASSLGLDTDGYTF
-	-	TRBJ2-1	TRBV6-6	TGTGCCAGCAGTTTACTTAGGGGGACCGAGGGCAATGAGCAGTTTTTC	CASSLLRGTEGNEQFF
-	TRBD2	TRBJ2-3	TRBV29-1	TGCAGCGCTCGCGGGAGGGCCCGTGGCACATATACGCAGTATTTT	CSARGRARGTYTQYF
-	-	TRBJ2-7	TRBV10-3	TGTGCCATCAGTGAGGAGGGGATCAACGAGCAGTACTTC	CAISEEGINEQYF
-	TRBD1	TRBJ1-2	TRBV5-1	TGCGCCAGCAGCCCCCTGGACAGGGGTCTGGATGGCTACACCTTC	CASSPLDRGLDGYTF
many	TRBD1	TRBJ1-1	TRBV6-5	TGTGCCAGCAGTTCCCCGACAGGGACCACTGAAGCTTTCTTT	CASSSPTGTTEAFF
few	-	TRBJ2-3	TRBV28	TGTGCCAGCTGCTCGGCCCTGAACACAGATACGCAGTATTTT	CASCSALNTDTQYF
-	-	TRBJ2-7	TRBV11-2	TGTGCCAGCAGTCCCGGGGGCTACGAGCACTACTTC	CASSPGGYEHYF
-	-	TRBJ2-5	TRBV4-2	TGTGCCAGCAGCCAGAGACTAACGGGAGCGGGAGAGACCCAGTACTTC	CASSQRLTGAGETQYF
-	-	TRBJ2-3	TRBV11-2	TGTGTCAGCAGCGCTTGGGCAAATACGCAGTATTTT	CVSSAWANTQYF
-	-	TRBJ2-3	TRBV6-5	TGTGCCAGCAATTACTCGACGCAAGATACAGATACGCAGTATTTT	CASNYSTQDTDTQYF
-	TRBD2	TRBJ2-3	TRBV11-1	TGTGCCAGAAGCCTTGGGACTAGCACGCAAACAGATACGCAGTATTTT	CARSLGTSTQTDTQYF
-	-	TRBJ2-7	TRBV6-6	TGTGCCAGCAGTTACCAGGGGGACTCCTACGAGGAATACTTC	CASSYQGDSYEEYF
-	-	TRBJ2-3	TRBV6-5	TGTGCCAGCAGTTCCCAGGTTCCCGATACGCAGTATTTT	CASSSQVPDTQYF
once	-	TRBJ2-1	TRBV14	TGTGCCAGCAAAAGGCTCGGCGGCTACAATGAACAGTTCTTC	CASKRLGGYNEQFF
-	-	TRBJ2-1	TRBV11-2	TGTGCCAGCACTCCCAACTATGGCAATGAGCAGTTCTTC	CASTPNYGNEQFF
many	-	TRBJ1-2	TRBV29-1	TGCAGCGTTGTGGTGGAGGGGGATGGCTACACCTTC	CSVVVEGDGYTF
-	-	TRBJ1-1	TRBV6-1	TGTGCCAGCAGCGCCCGGGCGGACACTGAAGCCTTCTTT	CASSARADTEAFF
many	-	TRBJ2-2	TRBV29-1	TGCAGCGTTGCCACAGGGTCGGCCGGGGAGCTGTTTTTT	CSVATGSAGELFF